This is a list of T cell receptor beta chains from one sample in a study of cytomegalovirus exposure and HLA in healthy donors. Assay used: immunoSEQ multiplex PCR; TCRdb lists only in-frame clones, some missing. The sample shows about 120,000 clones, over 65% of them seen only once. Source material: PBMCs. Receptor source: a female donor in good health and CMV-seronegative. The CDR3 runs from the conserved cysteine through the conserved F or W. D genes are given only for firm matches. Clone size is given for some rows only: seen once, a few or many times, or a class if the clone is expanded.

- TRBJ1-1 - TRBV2 TGTGCCAGCTCCCCTTACATGAACACTGAAGCTTTCTTT CASSPYMNTEAFF
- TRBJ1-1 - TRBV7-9 TGTGCCAGCAGCAAAGGACCGGGAGAAGCTTTCTTT CASSKGPGEAFF
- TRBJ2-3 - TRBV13 TGTGCCAGCAGCTTACTAGTCACAGATACGCAGTATTTT CASSLLVTDTQYF
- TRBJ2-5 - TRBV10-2 TGCGCCAGCAGTGACAGGGGAGTAGAGACCCAGTACTTC CASSDRGVETQYF
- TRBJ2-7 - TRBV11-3 TGTGCCAGCAGCTTAGGAGGGTCCTACGAGCAGTACTTC CASSLGGSYEQYF
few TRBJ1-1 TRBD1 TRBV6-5 TGTGCCAGCAGTTACTCCGGACAGGGAGACACTGAAGCTTTCTTT CASSYSGQGDTEAFF
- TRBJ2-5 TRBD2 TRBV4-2 TGTGCCAGCAGCCTCCATAGCGGGGACATAGAGACCCAGTACTTC CASSLHSGDIETQYF
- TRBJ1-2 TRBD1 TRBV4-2 TGTGCCAGCAGCCAAGGAAGACAGGGAGGCTACACCTTC CASSQGRQGGYTF
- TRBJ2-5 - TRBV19 TGTGCCAGTAGTCGCCTAGCGAAAGAGACCCAGTACTTC CASSRLAKETQYF
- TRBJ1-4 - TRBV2 TGTGCCAGCAGTGAACAGGTGCAGGGTGGAAAACTGTTTTTT CASSEQVQGGKLFF
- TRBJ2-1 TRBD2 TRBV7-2 TGTGCCAGCAGCTTAGTAGGAGCGGGGGGGACCCACAATGAGCAGTTCTTC CASSLVGAGGTHNEQFF
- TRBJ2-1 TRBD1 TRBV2 TGTGCCAGCAGACACGAGGGACAGATTAATGAGCAGTTCTTC CASRHEGQINEQFF
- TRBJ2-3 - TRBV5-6 TGTGCCAGCAGCCTCCCGGACTCAGATACGCAGTATTTT CASSLPDSDTQYF
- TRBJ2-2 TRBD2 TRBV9 TGTGCCAGCAGCGTACTGCAGGGAGGGTTTGCCGGGGAGCTGTTTTTT CASSVLQGGFAGELFF
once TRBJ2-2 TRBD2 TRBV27 TGTGCCAGCAGTTTACTAGCGGGGGTGACGAACACCGGGGAGCTGTTTTTT CASSLLAGVTNTGELFF
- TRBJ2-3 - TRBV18 TGTGCCAGCTCACCTCTCCAACAGGGGGGGGGTCAAGGAGATACGCAGTATTTT CASSPLQQGGGQGDTQYF
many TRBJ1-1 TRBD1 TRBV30 TGTGCCTGGGACAGGGGGTTGAACACTGAAGCTTTCTTT CAWDRGLNTEAFF
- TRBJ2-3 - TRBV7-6 TGTGCCAGCAGCTTAAGTGAGACAGATACGCAGTATTTT CASSLSETDTQYF
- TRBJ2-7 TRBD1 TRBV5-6 TGTGCCAGCAGCTTGGCGGACAGGGGCCACGAGCAGTACTTC CASSLADRGHEQYF
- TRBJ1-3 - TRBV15 TGTGCCACCAGCAGAGATCGACACTTCGGAAACACCATATATTTT CATSRDRHFGNTIYF
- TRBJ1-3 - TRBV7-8 TGTGCCAGCAGCTCAATGGGAGTCTATGGAAACACCATATATTTT CASSSMGVYGNTIYF
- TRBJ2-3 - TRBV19 TGTGCCACTTCCATGGGGGCGACAGATACGCAGTATTTT CATSMGATDTQYF
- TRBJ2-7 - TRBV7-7 TGTGCTAGCAGCTTAGGCCGGGGGGCGGTCTACGAGCAGTACTTC CASSLGRGAVYEQYF
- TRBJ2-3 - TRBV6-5 TGTGCCAGCAGTCCCAATACAGATACGCAGTATTTT CASSPNTDTQYF
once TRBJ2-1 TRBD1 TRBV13 TGTGCCAGCAGCTTAAGGGACAGGGGGCTCAATGAGCAGTTCTTC CASSLRDRGLNEQFF
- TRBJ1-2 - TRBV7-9 TGTGCCAGCAGCTTACGGGTGAACTATGGCTACACCTTC CASSLRVNYGYTF
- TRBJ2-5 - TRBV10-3 TGTGCCATCAATCAAGGACAGCAAGAGACCCAGTACTTC CAINQGQQETQYF
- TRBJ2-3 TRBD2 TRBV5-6 TGTGCCAGCAGAGCGGGGGGGTTAAGAGATACGCAGTATTTT CASRAGGLRDTQYF
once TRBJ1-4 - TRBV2 TGTGCCAGCCAAATGAGTACTAATGAAAAACTGTTTTTT CASQMSTNEKLFF
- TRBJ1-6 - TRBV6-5 TGTGCCAGCAGCAAACAGGGTAATAATTCACCCCTCCACTTT CASSKQGNNSPLHF
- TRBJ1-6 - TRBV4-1 TGCGCCAGCAGCCATGAACAGGGCTCCTATAATTCACCCCTCCACTTT CASSHEQGSYNSPLHF
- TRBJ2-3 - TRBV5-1 TGCGCCAGCAGCCCCGCAGGAATCCCTGGTCTGGATACGCAGTATTTT CASSPAGIPGLDTQYF
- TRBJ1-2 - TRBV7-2 TGTGCCAGCAGCTGGACTGGGAACTATGGCTACACCTTC CASSWTGNYGYTF
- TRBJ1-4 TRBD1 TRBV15 TGTGCCACCAGCAGCGACGACAGGGGTGCAACTAATGAAAAACTGTTTTTT CATSSDDRGATNEKLFF
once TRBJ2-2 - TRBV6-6 TGTGCCAGCAGTTTGGAGGGGAGAACCGGGGAGCTGTTTTTT CASSLEGRTGELFF
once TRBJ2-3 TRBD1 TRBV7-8 TGTGCCAGCAGCCTAGGGGGCGCAGATACGCAGTATTTT CASSLGGADTQYF
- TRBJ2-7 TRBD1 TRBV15 TGTGCCACCAGCGAAGGGGACAGCTCCTACCCCGAGCAGTACTTC CATSEGDSSYPEQYF
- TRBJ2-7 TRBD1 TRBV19 TGTGCCAGTAGTATAGGGACAGGGGGATACGAGCAGTACTTC CASSIGTGGYEQYF
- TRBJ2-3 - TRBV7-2 TGTGCCAGCAGCTTAGCGGGGCGGGGGCTTCGGGATACGCAGTATTTT CASSLAGRGLRDTQYF
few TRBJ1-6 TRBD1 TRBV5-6 TGTGCCAGCAGCTTGGAAGGGGGCGGACATTCACCCCTCCACTTT CASSLEGGGHSPLHF
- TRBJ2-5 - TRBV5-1 TGCGCCAGCACCTCACGAGGGGGTGAGACCCAGTACTTC CASTSRGGETQYF
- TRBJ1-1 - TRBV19 TGTGCCAGTAGTATCCGGAGCCTGAGGATCATGAACACTGAAGCTTTCTTT CASSIRSLRIMNTEAFF
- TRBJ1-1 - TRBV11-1 TGTGCCAGCAGCTTGGGGCTTGGCGGAACTGAAGCTTTCTTT CASSLGLGGTEAFF
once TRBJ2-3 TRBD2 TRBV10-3 TGTGCCATCAGTGATGGCTGGTCCGGGGGGGCAACAGATACGCAGTATTTT CAISDGWSGGATDTQYF
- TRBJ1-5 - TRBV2 TGTGCCAGCACCCCGAGGGCGGGGGGGCCGCAGCCCCAGCATTTT CASTPRAGGPQPQHF
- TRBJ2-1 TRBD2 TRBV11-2 TGTGCCAGCGAATCCCCGAGGACGAGCGGGGGCTACAATGAGCAGTTCTTC CASESPRTSGGYNEQFF
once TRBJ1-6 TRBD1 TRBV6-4 TGTGCCAGCAGTCCCGGGACAGGGACTTCACCCCTCCACTTT CASSPGTGTSPLHF